The present entry profiles one T cell receptor (beta chain) with its context. This sample stems from a study of blood T cell repertoires in COVID-19. Across the whole study: There were acute and convalescent COVID-19 samples, and they came from the United States, Italy and Spain. T cells, B-cell-depleted T cells, or PBMCs provided the cDNA or gDNA that served as material.

In the study's own analysis: Cell counts per sample came from amplifying reference gene primers. Method: immunoSEQ multiplex PCR; TCRdb's copy keeps in-frame clones and lacks some. The V and J calls and clone size are taken from that table; D and trimming were inferred from the DNA. The sample yields fewer than 150,000 clones, approximately 70% seen once. The origin of this receptor is a human donor with acute or convalescent COVID-19. The donor label of this sample is uncertain. Input material: peripheral blood.

As DNA, the CDR3 is TGTGCCAGCAGTTCCGGACAGCTGAACACTGAAGCTTTCTTT. Protein product: CASSSGQLNTEAFF. The chain couples TRBV6-5 to TRBJ1-1, with D possibly being TRBD1 (6 bases). The CDR3 has 14 amino acids. The germline V gene encodes CDR1 MNHEY and CDR2 SVGAGI. V gave up 4 bases and J gave up 0 bases, with 9 bases separating them.